A selection of T cell receptor beta chains follows, all from one sample in a study of T cells in Graves' hyperthyroidism and ophthalmopathy. TCRdb redid the calling of the multiplex PCR reads with MiXCR, one entry per CDR3 protein. Among some 770,000 distinct CDR3 sequences listed, roughly 15% were seen once. Sequencing was carried out using blood. The receptors derive from a man aged 18 to 30 with Graves' hyperthyroidism. Each CDR3 is given with its conserved first and last residue. The D gene is left open where the match is weak. Some rows have no size entry. The others give once, few or many, or a class for an expanded clone.

V	J	size	D	CDR3	DNA
TRBV9	TRBJ2-3	NA	NA	CASGRDTKGKDTQYF	TGTGCCAGCGGCCGGGACACCAAGGGAAAAGATACGCAGTATTTT
TRBV7-2	TRBJ1-2	many	NA	CASSLIGAGGYTF	TGTGCCAGCAGCTTAATAGGGGCAGGAGGCTACACCTTC
TRBV9	TRBJ1-3	NA	NA	CASSVDLPSQMVSGNTIYF	TGTGCCAGCAGCGTCGATTTACCGTCTCAAATGGTCTCTGGAAACACCATATATTTT
TRBV20-1	TRBJ1-6	many	NA	CSASPRPNSPLHF	TGCAGTGCTAGTCCAAGACCCAATTCACCCCTCCACTTT
TRBV7-8	TRBJ2-7	NA	TRBD1	CASSSRRDRVHEQYF	TGTGCCAGCAGCTCTAGACGGGACAGGGTCCACGAGCAGTACTTC
TRBV6-1	TRBJ2-7	NA	TRBD2	CASSEAGGGTYEQYF	TGTGCCAGCAGTGAAGCGGGCGGGGGAACCTACGAGCAGTACTTC
TRBV7-6	TRBJ2-1	few	TRBD2	CASSLAPGGDNEQFF	TGTGCCAGCAGCTTAGCTCCGGGAGGTGACAATGAGCAGTTCTTC
TRBV3-1	TRBJ2-5	few	TRBD2	CASSQDWSGRARYF	TGTGCCAGCAGCCAAGATTGGAGCGGGAGGGCCCGGTACTTC
TRBV28	TRBJ2-7	many	NA	CASSGSAGTYSYEQYF	TGTGCCAGCAGTGGCAGTGCCGGGACATACTCCTACGAGCAGTACTTC
TRBV19	TRBJ2-5	NA	TRBD2	CASRRGLGSQTQYF	TGTGCCAGTAGACGGGGACTAGGGTCCCAGACCCAGTACTTC
TRBV20-1	TRBJ1-5	NA	NA	CSARWGRGGQPQHF	TGCAGTGCTAGGTGGGGGAGGGGTGGACAGCCCCAGCATTTT
TRBV12-5	TRBJ2-5	few	NA	CASGFSQGNVQETQYF	TGTGCTAGTGGTTTCTCACAGGGTAATGTCCAAGAGACCCAGTACTTC
TRBV6-1	TRBJ2-1	many	NA	CASSEGRDEQFF	TGTGCCAGCAGTGAAGGGCGGGATGAGCAGTTCTTC
TRBV20-1	TRBJ1-1	many	NA	CSAREAAAEAFF	TGCAGTGCTAGGGAGGCCGCCGCTGAAGCTTTCTTT
TRBV12-3/TRBV12-4	TRBJ2-1	NA	TRBD2	CASSDLAGNPYNEQFF	TGTGCCAGCAGCGATTTAGCGGGAAACCCCTACAATGAGCAGTTCTTC
TRBV7-8	TRBJ2-3	many	NA	CASSLFDFDTQYF	TGTGCCAGCAGCCTCTTCGATTTTGATACGCAGTATTTT
TRBV20-1	TRBJ1-1	few	TRBD1	CSARPGTGGMGTEAFF	TGCAGTGCTAGACCCGGGACAGGGGGGATGGGCACTGAAGCTTTCTTT
TRBV27	TRBJ2-1	NA	TRBD2	CASSLGTSALGDEQFF	TGTGCCAGCAGTTTAGGGACTAGCGCGCTAGGCGATGAGCAGTTCTTC
TRBV2	TRBJ2-1	many	NA	CASKSEGREQFF	TGTGCCAGCAAAAGCGAAGGACGGGAGCAGTTCTTC
TRBV6-5	TRBJ1-1	NA	TRBD1	CASSYLAGGNTEAFF	TGTGCCAGCAGTTACTTGGCAGGGGGGAACACTGAAGCTTTCTTT
TRBV13	TRBJ1-3	NA	NA	CASSSTGRTAGNTIYF	TGTGCCAGCAGCTCGACCGGAAGGACAGCTGGAAACACCATATATTTT
TRBV6-5	TRBJ2-1	many	NA	CASSYSRVDNEQFF	TGTGCCAGCAGTTACTCTCGGGTCGACAATGAGCAGTTCTTC
TRBV7-2	TRBJ2-2	few	TRBD2	CASSLMGEGTGELFF	TGTGCCAGCAGCTTAATGGGGGAGGGCACCGGGGAGCTGTTTTTT
TRBV30	TRBJ1-3	few	NA	CAWSVSGRGNTIYF	TGTGCCTGGAGTGTATCCGGAAGGGGAAACACCATATATTTT
TRBV30	TRBJ1-1	many	NA	CAWRVLNTEAFF	TGTGCCTGGAGGGTCCTGAACACTGAAGCTTTCTTT
TRBV7-8	TRBJ2-7	many	NA	CASSSFTSVGSHEQYF	TGTGCCAGCAGCTCTTTCACTTCAGTGGGGAGTCACGAGCAGTACTTC
TRBV20-1	TRBJ1-2	few	NA	CSAIVGGYTF	TGCAGTGCTATCGTAGGTGGCTACACCTTC
TRBV13	TRBJ2-7	NA	TRBD1	CASSPPVGTDEYEQYF	TGTGCCAGCAGCCCCCCCGTCGGGACAGATGAATACGAGCAGTACTTC
TRBV12-3/TRBV12-4	TRBJ1-5	few	NA	CASSLARDAYSNQPQHF	TGTGCCAGCAGTTTAGCTAGGGACGCCTATAGCAATCAGCCCCAGCATTTT
TRBV2	TRBJ2-3	many	TRBD1	CASRWTGTTDTQYF	TGTGCCAGCCGATGGACAGGGACCACAGATACGCAGTATTTT
TRBV6-5	TRBJ2-1	few	TRBD1	CASSYTTGALYNEQSF	TGTGCCAGCAGTTACACGACAGGGGCCCTCTACAATGAGCAGTCCTTC